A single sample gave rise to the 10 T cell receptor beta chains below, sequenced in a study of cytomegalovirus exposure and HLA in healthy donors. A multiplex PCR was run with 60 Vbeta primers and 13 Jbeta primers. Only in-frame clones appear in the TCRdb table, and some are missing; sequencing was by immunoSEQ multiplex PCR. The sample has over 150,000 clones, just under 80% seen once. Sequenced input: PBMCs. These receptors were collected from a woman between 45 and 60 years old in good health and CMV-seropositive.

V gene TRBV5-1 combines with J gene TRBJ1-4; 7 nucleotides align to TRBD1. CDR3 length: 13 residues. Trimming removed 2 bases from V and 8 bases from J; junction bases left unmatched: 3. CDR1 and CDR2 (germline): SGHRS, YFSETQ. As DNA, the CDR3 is TGCGCCAGCAGCTTCGGGACAGACGAAAAACTGTTTTTT. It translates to CASSFGTDEKLFF.

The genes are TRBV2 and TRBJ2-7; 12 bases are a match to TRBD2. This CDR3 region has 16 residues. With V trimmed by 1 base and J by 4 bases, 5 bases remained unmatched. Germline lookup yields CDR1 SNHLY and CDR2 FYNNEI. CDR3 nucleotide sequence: TGTGCCAGCAGTGAAGTTGGACTAGCGGGAAGATACGAGCAGTACTTC. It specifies CASSEVGLAGRYEQYF.

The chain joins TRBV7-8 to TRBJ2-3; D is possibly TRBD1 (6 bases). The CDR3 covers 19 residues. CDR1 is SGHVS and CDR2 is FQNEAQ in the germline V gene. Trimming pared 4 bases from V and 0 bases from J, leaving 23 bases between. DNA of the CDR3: TGTGCCAGCAGCTCTTACAGGGTAATAGGCAAAACTAGCACAGATACGCAGTATTTT. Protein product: CASSSYRVIGKTSTDTQYF.

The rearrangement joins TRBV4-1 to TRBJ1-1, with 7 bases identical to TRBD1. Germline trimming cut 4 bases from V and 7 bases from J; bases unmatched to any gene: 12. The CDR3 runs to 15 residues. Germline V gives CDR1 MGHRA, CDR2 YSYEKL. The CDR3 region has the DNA TGCGCCAGCAGCCGCCCGGACAGGCGCGTGGGTGAAGCTTTCTTT. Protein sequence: CASSRPDRRVGEAFF.

The CDR3 protein is CASSSTVGARGYTF. CDR3 coding DNA: TGTGCCAGCAGCTCCACCGTAGGGGCGCGGGGCTACACCTTC. The chain carries TRBV11-3 and TRBJ1-2; tentative D call: TRBD1 (5 bases). CDR1 SGHNT and CDR2 YENEEA come from the germline V gene. Trimming left V 4 bases short and J 8 bases short, with 17 bases between. This CDR3 contains 14 residues.

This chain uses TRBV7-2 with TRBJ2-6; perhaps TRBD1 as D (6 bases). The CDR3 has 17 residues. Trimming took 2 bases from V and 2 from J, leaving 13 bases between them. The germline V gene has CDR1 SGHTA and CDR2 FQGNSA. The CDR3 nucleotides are TGTGCCAGCAGCTTAAGGACAGTTGGCGCTGGGGCCAACGTCCTGACTTTC. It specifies CASSLRTVGAGANVLTF.

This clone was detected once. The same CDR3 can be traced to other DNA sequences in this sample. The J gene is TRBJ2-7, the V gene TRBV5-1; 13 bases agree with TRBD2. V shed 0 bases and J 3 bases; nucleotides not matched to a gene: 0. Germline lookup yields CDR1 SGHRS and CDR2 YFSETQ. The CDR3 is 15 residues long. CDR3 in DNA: TGCGCCAGCAGCTTGGGGACTAGCGGGAGCTACGAGCAGTACTTC. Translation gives CASSLGTSGSYEQYF. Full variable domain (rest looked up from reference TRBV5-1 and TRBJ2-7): KAGVTQTPRYLIKTRGQQVTLSCSPISGHRSVSWYQQTPGQGLQFLFEYFSETQRNKGNFPGRFSGRQFSNSRSEMNVSTLELGDSALYLCASSLGTSGSYEQYFGPGTRLTVT.

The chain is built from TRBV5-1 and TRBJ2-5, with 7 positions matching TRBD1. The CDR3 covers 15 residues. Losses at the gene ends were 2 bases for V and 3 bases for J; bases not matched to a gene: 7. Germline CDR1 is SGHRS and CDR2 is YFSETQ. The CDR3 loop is CASSLTGTVEETQYF. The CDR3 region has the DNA TGCGCCAGCAGCTTAACCGGGACAGTAGAAGAGACCCAGTACTTC. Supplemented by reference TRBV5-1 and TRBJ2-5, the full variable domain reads KAGVTQTPRYLIKTRGQQVTLSCSPISGHRSVSWYQQTPGQGLQFLFEYFSETQRNKGNFPGRFSGRQFSNSRSEMNVSTLELGDSALYLCASSLTGTVEETQYFGPGTRLLVL.

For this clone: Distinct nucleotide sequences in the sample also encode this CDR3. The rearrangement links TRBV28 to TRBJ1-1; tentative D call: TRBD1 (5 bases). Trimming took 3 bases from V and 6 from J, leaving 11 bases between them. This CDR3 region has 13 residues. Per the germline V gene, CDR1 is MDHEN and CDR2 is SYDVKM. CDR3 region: CASSFLGGAEAFF. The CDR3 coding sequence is TGTGCCAGCAGTTTCCTTGGGGGGGCTGAAGCTTTCTTT.

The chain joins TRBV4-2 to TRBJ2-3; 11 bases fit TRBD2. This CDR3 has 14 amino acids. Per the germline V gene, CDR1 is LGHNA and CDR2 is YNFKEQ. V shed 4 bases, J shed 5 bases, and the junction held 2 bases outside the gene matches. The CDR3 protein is CASSPGLAGDTQYF. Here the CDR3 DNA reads TGTGCCAGCAGCCCCGGACTAGCGGGAGATACGCAGTATTTT.